The 27 T cell receptor beta chains listed next were all sequenced from one sample in a study of technical replicates of blood from four donors. TCRdb's table, derived via immunoSEQ multiplex PCR, lists solely in-frame clones and lacks some. The data contain some 87,000 clones, 95% to 98% of them singletons. Sequenced input: T cells isolated from PBMCs. The receptors stem from a human donor in good health.

The chain combines TRBV11-2 with TRBJ2-3; 9 bases are a match to TRBD2. J was trimmed by 2 bases and V by 2 bases; bases with no gene match: 8. The CDR3 is 17 residues long. Per germline, CDR1 SGHAT and CDR2 FQNNGV. The chain's CDR3 is CASSLRGGRVYTDTQYF. CDR3 nucleotides: TGTGCCAGCAGCTTACGTGGCGGGAGGGTCTACACAGATACGCAGTATTTT.

The CDR3 loop is CASSLWTGSQEQFF. Here the CDR3 DNA reads TGTGCCAGCAGTTTATGGACAGGGAGTCAGGAGCAGTTCTTC. The V gene is TRBV28, the J gene TRBJ2-1; TRBD1 aligns across 7 bases. The CDR3 sequence is 14 residues long. Germline V gene lookup returns CDR1 MDHEN and CDR2 SYDVKM. Trimming removed 0 bases from V and 10 bases from J; junction bases left unmatched: 6.

The V and J genes are TRBV27 and TRBJ1-1, with 12 bases lining up with TRBD1. The CDR3 is made up of 16 amino acids. V lost 5 bases to trimming and J lost 6 bases; unmatched junction nucleotides: 10. Per germline, CDR1 MNHEY and CDR2 SMNVEV (reference sequence). The CDR3 DNA reads TGTGCCAGCAGTCCCGTTATACGGGACAGGGGGCCTGAAGCTTTCTTT. Its protein product is CASSPVIRDRGPEAFF.

The chain carries TRBV5-1 and TRBJ2-1; 8 bases line up with TRBD1. Germline CDR1 is SGHRS and CDR2 is YFSETQ. J was trimmed by 5 bases and V by 4 bases; bases with no gene match: 14. The CDR3 is 17 amino acids. CDR3 residues: CASSTPLQGALHNEQFF. The CDR3 DNA sequence: TGCGCCAGCAGCACCCCCCTGCAGGGGGCATTGCACAATGAGCAGTTCTTC.

CDR3 residues: CASSQDSGGRADTQYF. The CDR3 bases are TGCGCCAGCAGCCAAGATTCGGGAGGGAGGGCAGATACGCAGTATTTT. The chain couples TRBV4-1 to TRBJ2-3, with 8 bases lining up with TRBD2. CDR3 size: 16 residues. The V segment lost 0 bases and the J segment 4 bases; nucleotides outside the gene matches: 6. Germline CDR1 is MGHRA and CDR2 is YSYEKL.

The rearrangement uses TRBV18 and TRBJ2-7; TRBD1 matches 8 bases. From germline, CDR1 is KGHSH and CDR2 LQKENI. V gave up 4 bases and J gave up 2 bases; unmatched junction bases: 7. This CDR3 is 15 amino acids long. CDR3 residues: CASSREDRGAYEQYF. CDR3 nucleotide sequence: TGTGCCAGCTCACGTGAAGACAGGGGAGCCTACGAGCAGTACTTC.

The chain combines TRBV6-1 with TRBJ1-5, with D unclear. The CDR3 extends over 14 amino acids. Per germline, CDR1 MNHNS and CDR2 SASEGT. V dropped 3 bases and J dropped 0 bases, with 6 bases sitting between them. The CDR3 DNA is TGTGCCAGCAGTGAGGACTATAGCAATCAGCCCCAGCATTTT. It encodes CASSEDYSNQPQHF.

The gene calls are TRBV19 and TRBJ1-2; tentative D call: TRBD1 (6 bases). Germline CDR1 is LNHDA and CDR2 is SQIVND (reference sequence). This CDR3 is built from 14 residues. Trimming removed 3 bases at V and 7 bases at J, with 15 bases between. The CDR3 DNA is TGTGCCAGTAGTATCTGGCAGGGGAATAGTGGCTACACCTTC. Translating gives CASSIWQGNSGYTF.

About this clone itself: Germline is not matched at one junction end, which may reflect a read error. The CDR3, as DNA: TGTGCCAGCAGTCGGTTCCCCAGCGGGAGGAACTTC. This gives the protein CASSRFPSGRNF. The chain has TRBV2 and TRBJ2-5; 9 bases agree with TRBD2. Germline CDR1 and CDR2: SNHLY and FYNNEI. The CDR3 contains 12 residues.

Worth noting for this clone: Other DNA sequences in this sample translate to the same CDR3. The chain employs TRBV4-1 and TRBJ2-5; 7 bases map to TRBD2. J gave up 3 bases and V 0 bases, and 7 bases lay outside the gene matches. The V gene's germline CDR1 is MGHRA and CDR2 YSYEKL. CDR3 size: 16 residues. CDR3 nucleotide sequence: TGCGCCAGCAGCCAAGATAGGGCGGGAGTGGAAGAGACCCAGTACTTC. This encodes CASSQDRAGVEETQYF.

The genes are TRBV6-5 and TRBJ1-2; possibly TRBD1 for D (5 bases). V lost 0 bases, J lost 7 bases, and 18 bases lay in between. This CDR3 contains 16 residues. The germline CDR1 and CDR2 sequences are MNHEY and SVGAGI. The CDR3 DNA reads as TGTGCCAGCAGTTACTCGAAGAGCTCTTCCCAGGGTGGCTACACCTTC. Residues: CASSYSKSSSQGGYTF.

The J gene is TRBJ2-7, the V gene TRBV28; 8 bases line up with TRBD1. Looked up from germline, CDR1 is MDHEN and CDR2 is SYDVKM. J lost 5 bases, V lost 6 bases, and 9 bases had no gene match. CDR3 length: 14 residues. The CDR3 region is CASRTYRGSNEQYF. DNA of the CDR3: TGTGCCAGCAGGACGTACAGGGGGTCCAACGAGCAGTACTTC.

The chain couples TRBV18 to TRBJ2-2, with 7 bases that match TRBD2. Germline V gene sequence: CDR1 KGHSH, CDR2 LQKENI. Trimming cost V 2 bases and J 7 bases; bases outside gene matches: 4. CDR3 size: 14 residues. In nucleotides, the CDR3 is TGTGCCAGCTCACCAGGCGGGAGATTCGGGGAGCTGTTTTTT. This translates into CASSPGGRFGELFF.

This chain connects TRBV7-9 to TRBJ1-2; D unclear. Trimming stripped 4 bases from V and 4 bases from J, with 7 bases between. CDR1 is SEHNR and CDR2 is FQNEAQ in the germline V gene (reference sequence). The CDR3 length is 12 residues. Here the CDR3 DNA reads TGTGCCAGCAGCTCCTCGGGCTATGGCTACACCTTC. Amino acids: CASSSSGYGYTF.

The chain uses TRBV5-1 and TRBJ2-3; 8 bases agree with TRBD1. The CDR3 consists of 14 residues. CDR1 SGHRS and CDR2 YFSETQ come from the germline V gene. Trimming at V came to 2 bases and at J to 5 bases, leaving 4 bases not matched to a gene. CDR3 sequence reads: CASSFTGGIDTQYF. Here the CDR3 DNA reads TGCGCCAGCAGCTTCACAGGGGGTATAGATACGCAGTATTTT.

The V call is TRBV4-1, the J call TRBJ1-2, with 7 bases aligning to TRBD1. The CDR3 length is 17 residues. Germline V lookup: CDR1 MGHRA, CDR2 YSYEKL. With V trimmed by 4 bases and J by 3 bases, 14 bases remained unmatched. The CDR3 protein is CASSPPGQRRHDYGYTF. The CDR3 nucleotides read TGCGCCAGCAGCCCTCCGGGACAGAGACGTCACGACTATGGCTACACCTTC.

The CDR3 nucleotides are TGTGCCAGCAGCTCCCTACCCCGCGCGGGAGGGGACTACGAGCAGTACTTC. Translation: CASSSLPRAGGDYEQYF. This chain links TRBV7-2 with TRBJ2-7; 9 nucleotides match TRBD2. The germline V gene encodes CDR1 SGHTA and CDR2 FQGNSA. The ends lost 4 bases at V and 3 bases at J; junction bases unmatched: 13. The CDR3 loop spans 17 amino acids. Combining the CDR3 with reference TRBV7-2 and TRBJ2-7 gives the whole variable domain GAGVSQSPSNKVTEKGKDVELRCDPISGHTALYWYRQSLGQGLEFLIYFQGNSAPDKSGLPSDRFSAERTGGSVSTLTIQRTQQEDSAVYLCASSSLPRAGGDYEQYFGPGTRLTVT.

The J gene is TRBJ2-7, the V gene TRBV18; weak D call: TRBD2 (6 bases). The CDR3 has 13 residues. From germline, CDR1 is KGHSH and CDR2 LQKENI. The V end lost 2 bases, the J end lost 5 bases, and 10 bases lay between the germline ends. CDR3: CASSPNGEDEQYF. The CDR3 coding sequence is TGTGCCAGCTCACCAAACGGGGAGGACGAGCAGTACTTC.

The rearrangement uses TRBV5-1 and TRBJ2-7, with D possibly TRBD1 on 5 matching bases. V was pared by 1 base and J by 3 bases, with 11 bases between. CDR3 length: 14 residues. CDR1 and CDR2 (germline): SGHRS, YFSETQ. CDR3 coding DNA: TGCGCCAGCAGCTTGTTTGCAGGGTACTACGAGCAGTACTTC. Amino acid sequence: CASSLFAGYYEQYF.

CDR3 bases: TGTGCCAGCAGCTTCGTTGGACAGGGGCAAGAGACCCAGTACTTC. This gives the protein CASSFVGQGQETQYF. V usage is TRBV11-1 and J usage is TRBJ2-5, with 9 bases identical to TRBD1. Trimming took 3 bases from V and 2 from J; bases not matched to a gene: 4. The CDR3 is 15 amino acids. Germline loops: CDR1 SGHAT, CDR2 FQDESV (reference sequence).

This rearrangement joins TRBV6-1 to TRBJ1-5; possible D gene TRBD1, 5 bases. Germline V gene sequence: CDR1 MNHNS, CDR2 SASEGT. Between the trimmed V and J ends, which lost 3 bases and 3 bases, there was a span of 12 bases. The CDR3 runs to 15 residues. CDR3 DNA: TGTGCCAGCAGTGAGTATGCAGGGCACAATCAGCCCCAGCATTTT. Protein sequence: CASSEYAGHNQPQHF.

This chain's CDR3 is CASSPWDRENYGYTF. The CDR3 region has the DNA TGTGCCAGCAGTCCTTGGGACAGAGAGAACTATGGCTACACCTTC. The chain is built from TRBV6-6 and TRBJ1-2; TRBD1 matches at 7 bases. CDR1 MNHNY and CDR2 SVGAGI come from the germline V gene (reference sequence). The CDR3 length is 15 residues. Trimming at V came to 5 bases and at J to 2 bases, leaving 8 bases not matched to a gene.

This rearrangement joins TRBV7-2 to TRBJ2-1, with 10 bases aligning to TRBD2. The V and J ends lost 3 bases and 7 bases, in that order; junction bases with no gene match: 9. The CDR3 spans 16 residues. The V gene's germline CDR1 is SGHTA and CDR2 FQGNSA. The CDR3 DNA reads TGTGCCAGCAGCTTCGATAGCGGGAGGATAATAAATGAGCAGTTCTTC. Protein: CASSFDSGRIINEQFF.

The chain uses TRBV6-1 and TRBJ1-1; 7 bases line up with TRBD1. V gave up 4 bases and J gave up 4 bases; unmatched junction bases: 6. The CDR3 spans 14 residues. Germline loops: CDR1 MNHNS, CDR2 SASEGT. The CDR3 bases are TGTGCCAGCAGTGGTACGACAGGGATCACTGAAGCTTTCTTT. Translation: CASSGTTGITEAFF.

The chain uses TRBV4-1 and TRBJ2-1; D might be TRBD2 (6 bases). The germline V and J ends were trimmed by 2 bases and 8 bases, with 25 bases remaining between them. The germline CDR1 and CDR2 sequences are MGHRA and YSYEKL. This CDR3 has 18 amino acids. CDR3 region: CASSQSLVGTGVVYEQFF. As DNA, the CDR3 is TGCGCCAGCAGCCAAAGTCTTGTAGGAACGGGAGTGGTCTATGAGCAGTTCTTC.

This chain uses TRBV4-2 with TRBJ1-3, with D maybe TRBD1 (5 bases). The germline CDR1 and CDR2 sequences are LGHNA and YNFKEQ. Trimming took 2 bases from V and 3 from J, leaving 8 bases between them. The CDR3 has 14 amino acids. This CDR3 reads CASSQQGFGNTIYF. CDR3 bases: TGTGCCAGCAGCCAACAGGGATTTGGAAACACCATATATTTT.

V gene TRBV2 combines with J gene TRBJ1-4, with D possibly TRBD1 on 5 matching bases. V shed 5 bases and J shed 8 bases, with 12 bases lying between them. Germline CDR1 SNHLY, CDR2 FYNNEI. CDR3 length: 13 amino acids. The CDR3 DNA reads as TGTGCCAGCAGTTACGGGACTAGGGAAAAACTGTTTTTT. Translating it yields CASSYGTREKLFF.